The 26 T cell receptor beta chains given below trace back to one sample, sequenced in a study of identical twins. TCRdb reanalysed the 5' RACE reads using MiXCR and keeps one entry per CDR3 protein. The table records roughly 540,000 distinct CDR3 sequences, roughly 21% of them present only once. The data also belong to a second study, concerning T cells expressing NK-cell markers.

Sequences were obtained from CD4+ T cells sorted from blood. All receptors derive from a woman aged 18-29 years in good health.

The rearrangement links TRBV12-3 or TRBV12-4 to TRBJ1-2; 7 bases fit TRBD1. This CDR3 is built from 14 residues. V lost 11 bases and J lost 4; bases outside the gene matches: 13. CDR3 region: CAGTLQQGGYGYTF. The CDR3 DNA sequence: TGTGCCGGCACCCTCCAGCAGGGGGGCTATGGCTACACCTTC.

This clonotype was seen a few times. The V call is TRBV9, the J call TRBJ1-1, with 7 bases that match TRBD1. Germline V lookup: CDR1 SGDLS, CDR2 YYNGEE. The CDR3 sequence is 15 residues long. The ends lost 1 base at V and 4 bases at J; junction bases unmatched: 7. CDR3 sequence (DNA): TGTGCCAGCAGCGTAACTAGGGACAGACTCACTGAAGCTTTCTTT. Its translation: CASSVTRDRLTEAFF.

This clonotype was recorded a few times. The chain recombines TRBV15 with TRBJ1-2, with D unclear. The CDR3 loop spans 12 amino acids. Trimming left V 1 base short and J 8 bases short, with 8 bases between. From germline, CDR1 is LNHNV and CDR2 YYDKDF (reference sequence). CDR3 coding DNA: TGTGCCACCAGCAGAGGTCACAACGGCTACACCTTC. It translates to CATSRGHNGYTF.

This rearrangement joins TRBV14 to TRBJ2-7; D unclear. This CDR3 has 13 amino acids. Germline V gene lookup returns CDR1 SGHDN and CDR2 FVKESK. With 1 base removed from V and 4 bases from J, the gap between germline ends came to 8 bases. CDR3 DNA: TGTGCCAGCAGCCAAGTGATGGGGTACGAGCAGTACTTC. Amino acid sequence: CASSQVMGYEQYF.

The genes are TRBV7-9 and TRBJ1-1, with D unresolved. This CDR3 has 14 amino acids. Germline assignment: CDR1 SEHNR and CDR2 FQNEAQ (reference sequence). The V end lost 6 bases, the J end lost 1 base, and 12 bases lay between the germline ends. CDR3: CASRELGRNTEAFF. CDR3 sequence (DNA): TGTGCCAGCAGGGAACTAGGGAGGAACACTGAAGCTTTCTTT.

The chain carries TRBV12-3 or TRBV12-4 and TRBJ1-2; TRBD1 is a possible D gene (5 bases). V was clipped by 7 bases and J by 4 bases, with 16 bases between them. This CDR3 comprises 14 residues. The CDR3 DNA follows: TGTGCCAGCACCCTGTCCGGGGCCCTCTATGGCTACACCTTC. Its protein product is CASTLSGALYGYTF.

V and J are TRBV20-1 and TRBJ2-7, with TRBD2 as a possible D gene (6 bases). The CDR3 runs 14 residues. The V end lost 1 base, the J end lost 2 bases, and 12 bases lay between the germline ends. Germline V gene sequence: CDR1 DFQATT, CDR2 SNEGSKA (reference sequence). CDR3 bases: TGCAGTGCTAGAGCCGGGGGACCTACCTACGAGCAGTACTTC. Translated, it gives CSARAGGPTYEQYF.

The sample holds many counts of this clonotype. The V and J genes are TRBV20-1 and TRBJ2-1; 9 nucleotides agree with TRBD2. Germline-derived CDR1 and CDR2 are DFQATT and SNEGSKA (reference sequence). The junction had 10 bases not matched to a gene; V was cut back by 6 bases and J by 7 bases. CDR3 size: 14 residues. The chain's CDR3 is CSALSGSSENEQFF. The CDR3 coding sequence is TGCAGTGCCCTTAGCGGGAGCAGTGAGAATGAGCAGTTCTTC.

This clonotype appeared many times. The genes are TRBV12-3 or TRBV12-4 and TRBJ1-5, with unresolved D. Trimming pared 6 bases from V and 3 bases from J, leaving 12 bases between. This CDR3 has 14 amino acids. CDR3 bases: TGTGCCAGCAGCACCCACGGGGTCAATCAGCCCCAGCATTTT. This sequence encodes CASSTHGVNQPQHF.

Here the CDR3 reads CASSLTLAGGPPFF. The CDR3, as DNA: TGTGCCAGCAGCTTAACACTAGCGGGAGGGCCTCCGTTCTTC. The rearrangement uses TRBV7-8 and TRBJ2-1, with TRBD2 matching over 13 bases. This CDR3 is 14 amino acids long. Unmatched junction bases numbered 7, after V lost 2 bases and J lost 15 bases. Germline CDR1 is SGHVS and CDR2 is FQNEAQ.

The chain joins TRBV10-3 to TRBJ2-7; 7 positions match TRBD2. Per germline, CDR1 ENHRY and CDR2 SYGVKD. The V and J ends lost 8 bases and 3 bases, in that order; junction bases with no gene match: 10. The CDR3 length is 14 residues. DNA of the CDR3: TGTGCCATCTCTACGGGAGGATCGGACTACGAGCAGTACTTC. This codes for CAISTGGSDYEQYF.

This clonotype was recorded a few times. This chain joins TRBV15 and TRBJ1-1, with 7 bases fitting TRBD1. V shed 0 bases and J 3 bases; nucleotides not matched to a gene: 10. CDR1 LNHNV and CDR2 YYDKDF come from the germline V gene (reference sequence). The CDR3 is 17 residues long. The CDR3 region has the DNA TGTGCCACCAGCAGAGATGAACAGGGGCTGCGTCACACTGAAGCTTTCTTT. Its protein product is CATSRDEQGLRHTEAFF.

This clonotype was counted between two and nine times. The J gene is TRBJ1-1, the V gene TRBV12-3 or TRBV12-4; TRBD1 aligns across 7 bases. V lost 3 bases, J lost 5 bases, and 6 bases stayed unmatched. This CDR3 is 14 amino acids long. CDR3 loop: CASSLSRGETEAFF. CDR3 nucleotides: TGTGCCAGCAGTTTGTCCAGGGGGGAGACTGAAGCTTTCTTT.

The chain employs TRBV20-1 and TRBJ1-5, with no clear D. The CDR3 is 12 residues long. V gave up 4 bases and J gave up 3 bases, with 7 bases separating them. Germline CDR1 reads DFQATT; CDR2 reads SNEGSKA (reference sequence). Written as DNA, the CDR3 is TGCAGTGCTATGGCGGCCAATCAGCCCCAGCATTTT. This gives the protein CSAMAANQPQHF.

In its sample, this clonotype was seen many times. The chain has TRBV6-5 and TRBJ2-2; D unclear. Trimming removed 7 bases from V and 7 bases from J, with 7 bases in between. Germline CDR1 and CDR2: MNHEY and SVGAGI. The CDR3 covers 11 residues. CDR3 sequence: CASKAGGELFF. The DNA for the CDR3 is TGTGCCAGCAAAGCAGGCGGGGAGCTGTTTTTT.

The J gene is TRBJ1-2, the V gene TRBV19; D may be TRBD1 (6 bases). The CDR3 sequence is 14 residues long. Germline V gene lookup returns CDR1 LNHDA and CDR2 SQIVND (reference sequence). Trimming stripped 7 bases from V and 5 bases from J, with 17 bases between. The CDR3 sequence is CASNRGGAAYGYTF. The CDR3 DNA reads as TGTGCCAGTAACCGGGGGGGGGCCGCGTATGGCTACACCTTC.

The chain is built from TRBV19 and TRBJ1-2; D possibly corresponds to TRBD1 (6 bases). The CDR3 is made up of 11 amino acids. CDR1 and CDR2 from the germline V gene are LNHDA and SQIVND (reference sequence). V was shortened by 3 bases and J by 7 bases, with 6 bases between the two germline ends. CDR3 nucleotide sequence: TGTGCCAGTAGTATGGGGGCTGGCTACACCTTC. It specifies CASSMGAGYTF.

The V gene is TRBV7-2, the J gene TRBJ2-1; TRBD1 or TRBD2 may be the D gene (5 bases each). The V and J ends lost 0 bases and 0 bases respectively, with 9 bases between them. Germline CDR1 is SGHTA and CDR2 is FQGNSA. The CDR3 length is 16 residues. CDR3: CASSLAGTLSYNEQFF. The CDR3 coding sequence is TGTGCCAGCAGCTTAGCAGGGACCCTCTCCTACAATGAGCAGTTCTTC.

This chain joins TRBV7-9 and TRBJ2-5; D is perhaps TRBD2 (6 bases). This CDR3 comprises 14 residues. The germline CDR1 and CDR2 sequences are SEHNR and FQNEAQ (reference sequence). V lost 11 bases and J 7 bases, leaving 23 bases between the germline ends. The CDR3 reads CAVSREAIRGTQYF. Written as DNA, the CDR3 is TGTGCCGTCTCGAGGGAGGCGATCCGAGGGACCCAGTACTTC.

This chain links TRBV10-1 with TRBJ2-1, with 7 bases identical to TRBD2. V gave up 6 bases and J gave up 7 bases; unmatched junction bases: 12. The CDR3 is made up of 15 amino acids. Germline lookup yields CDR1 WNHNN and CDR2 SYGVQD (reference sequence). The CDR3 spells CASSRTSAGKNEQFF. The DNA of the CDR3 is TGCGCCAGCAGCCGCACTAGCGCCGGGAAAAATGAGCAGTTCTTC.

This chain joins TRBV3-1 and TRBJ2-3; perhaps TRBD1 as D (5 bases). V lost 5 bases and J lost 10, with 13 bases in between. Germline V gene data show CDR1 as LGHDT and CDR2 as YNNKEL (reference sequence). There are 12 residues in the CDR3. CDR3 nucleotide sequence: TGTGCCAGCAGCGCCGACTCACAGGCGCAGTATTTT. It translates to CASSADSQAQYF.

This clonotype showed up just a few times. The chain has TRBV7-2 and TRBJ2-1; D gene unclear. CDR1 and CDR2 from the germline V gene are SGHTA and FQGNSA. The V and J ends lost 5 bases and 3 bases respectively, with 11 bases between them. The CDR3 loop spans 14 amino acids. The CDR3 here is CASSTQADYNEQFF. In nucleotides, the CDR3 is TGTGCCAGCAGCACCCAGGCGGACTACAATGAGCAGTTCTTC.

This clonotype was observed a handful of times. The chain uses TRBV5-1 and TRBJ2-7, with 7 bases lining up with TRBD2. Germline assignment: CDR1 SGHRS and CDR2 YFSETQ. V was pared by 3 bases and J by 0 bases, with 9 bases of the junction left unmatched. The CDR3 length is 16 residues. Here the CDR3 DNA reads TGCGCCAGCAGCTCCCGAAGCGGGGCGAGCTCCTACGAGCAGTACTTC. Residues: CASSSRSGASSYEQYF.

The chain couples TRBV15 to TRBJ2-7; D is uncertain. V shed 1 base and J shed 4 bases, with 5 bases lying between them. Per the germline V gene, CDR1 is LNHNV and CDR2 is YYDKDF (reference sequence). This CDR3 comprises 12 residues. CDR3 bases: TGTGCCACCAGCAGAGCTGGTTACGAGCAGTACTTC. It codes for CATSRAGYEQYF.

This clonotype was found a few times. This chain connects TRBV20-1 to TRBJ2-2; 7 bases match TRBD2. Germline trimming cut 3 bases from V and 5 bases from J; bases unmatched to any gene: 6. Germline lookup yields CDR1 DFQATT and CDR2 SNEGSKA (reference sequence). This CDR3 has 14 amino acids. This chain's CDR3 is CSASGGRGTGELFF. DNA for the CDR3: TGCAGTGCTAGTGGCGGGAGAGGTACCGGGGAGCTGTTTTTT.

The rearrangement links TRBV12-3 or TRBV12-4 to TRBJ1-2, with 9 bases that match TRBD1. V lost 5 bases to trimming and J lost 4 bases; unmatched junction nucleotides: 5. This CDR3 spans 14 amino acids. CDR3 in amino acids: CASSQDRGPYGYTF. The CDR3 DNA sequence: TGTGCCAGCAGTCAGGACAGGGGACCCTATGGCTACACCTTC.